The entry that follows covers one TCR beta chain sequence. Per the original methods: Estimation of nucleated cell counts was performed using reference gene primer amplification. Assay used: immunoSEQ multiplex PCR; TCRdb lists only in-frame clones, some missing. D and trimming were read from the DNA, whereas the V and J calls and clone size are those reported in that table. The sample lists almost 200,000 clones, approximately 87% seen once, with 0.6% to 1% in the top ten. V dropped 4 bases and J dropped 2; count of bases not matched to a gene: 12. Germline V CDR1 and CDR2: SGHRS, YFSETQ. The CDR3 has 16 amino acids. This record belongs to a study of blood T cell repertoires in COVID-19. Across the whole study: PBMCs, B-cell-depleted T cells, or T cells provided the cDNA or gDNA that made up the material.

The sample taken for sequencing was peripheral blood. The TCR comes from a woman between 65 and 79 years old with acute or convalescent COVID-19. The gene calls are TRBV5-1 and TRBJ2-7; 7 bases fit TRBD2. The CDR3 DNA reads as TGCGCCAGCAGCCCTACGGTCGCGGGGGATACCTACGAGCAGTACTTC. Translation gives CASSPTVAGDTYEQYF.